This TCR beta chain originates from a study of blood T cell repertoires in COVID-19. Original handling: Estimation of nucleated cell counts relied on the amplification of reference gene primers. TCRdb's table, derived via immunoSEQ multiplex PCR, lists solely in-frame clones and lacks some. V, J and clone size reflect that table, while D and trimming were determined from the DNA. The sample consists of fewer than 300,000 clones, about 80% of them appearing once. Germline CDR1 MNHEY, CDR2 SMNVEV (reference sequence). The V segment lost 2 bases and the J segment 6 bases; nucleotides outside the gene matches: 8. CDR3 length: 15 residues.

Material: peripheral blood. The chain combines TRBV27 with TRBJ1-2, with TRBD1 matching 8 bases. The receptor comes from a woman at least 80 years old with acute or convalescent COVID-19. In DNA form, the CDR3 reads TGTGCCAGCAGTTTAGGGGGGACAGGCAGGAATGGCTACACCTTC. As protein: CASSLGGTGRNGYTF.